This TCR beta chain is from a study of CD8 T cells in Susac syndrome. This CDR3 has 14 amino acids. Germline V gene data show CDR1 as MNHNS and CDR2 as SASEGT. V gave up 3 bases and J gave up 4 bases; unmatched junction bases: 5. With random hexamers, reverse transcription was performed on about 0.5 to 1 ug of RNA. TCR beta CDR3 was amplified by immunoSEQ covering 54 Vbeta and 13 Jbeta. TCRdb ran MiXCR on the immunoSEQ multiplex PCR reads and lists one entry per CDR3 protein. The sample has about 64,000 distinct CDR3 sequences, 94% seen once; the top ten hold 0.56%. CD8+ and CD4+ T cells circulating in blood were sequenced for TCR beta.

The clonotype comes from a human donor with multiple sclerosis. Sequencing was done on a sample of CD8+ T cells from PBMCs. V is TRBV6-1 and J is TRBJ1-2, with 7 positions matching TRBD1. The CDR3, as DNA: TGTGCCAGCAGTGAGGACAGGAATGGCTATGGCTACACCTTC. The encoded protein is CASSEDRNGYGYTF.